This paragraph reports one T cell receptor (beta chain). The antigen remains undetermined. This specimen belongs to a study of beta chain features in type 1 diabetes. Study-level points and caveats: Naive, central memory and Treg TCRB repertoires appeared more alike in patients than in healthy donors. Short templates might get an advantage during PCR, and this would be equal in patients and controls. Among all four CD4+ subsets, Type 1 diabetes patients had TCRB CDR3s that were moderately but significantly shorter. VDJ junctions from type 1 diabetes patients carried fewer insertions and larger deletions.

There are 18 residues in the CDR3. The ends lost 3 bases at V and 4 bases at J; junction bases unmatched: 13. CDR1 is KGHSH, CDR2 LQKENI, per germline. The entirety of the isolated RNA underwent reverse transcription, so expressed TCRB transcripts were sequenced. Profiling relied on immunoSEQ multiplex PCR, and the TCRdb table lists in-frame clones only, not all of them. The table lists 250,000 to 350,000 clones, approximately 16% of them singletons. Every donor had blood drawn once into heparin, approximately 120 mL on average. The gene calls are TRBV18 and TRBJ2-1; 9 nucleotides match TRBD1. Sequencing was performed on naive CD4+ T cells from blood. This receptor was obtained from a man aged 18 to 35 with type 1 diabetes. The CDR3 nucleotides are TGTGCCAGCTCACCTTTAGCCGGGACAGGGTTGTTATACAATGAGCAGTTCTTC. Amino acids: CASSPLAGTGLLYNEQFF.